This T cell receptor beta chain was sequenced for a study of beta chain features in type 1 diabetes. Overall study findings and caveats: The naive, central memory and Treg TCRB repertoires of patients appeared to be more similar to one another than those of healthy donors. Type 1 diabetes patients had moderately but significantly shorter TCRB CDR3s in all four CD4+ subsets.

V lost 4 bases, J lost 4 bases, and 8 bases stayed unmatched. The germline gives CDR1 SGHNT, CDR2 YYREEE (reference sequence). The length of the CDR3 is 17 residues. Sequenced material consisted of expressed TCRB transcripts (all of the isolated RNA was reverse transcribed). Method: immunoSEQ multiplex PCR; TCRdb's copy keeps in-frame clones and lacks some. Among a few hundred thousand clones, around 12% were seen once, and the ten largest hold about 0.01%. This clone occurred a few times. Its antigen remains unknown. The V call is TRBV5-4, the J call TRBJ2-2; 12 bases map to TRBD2. Sequencing input: naive CD4+ T cells from blood. This TCR was sampled from a woman younger than 30 with type 1 diabetes. CDR3 sequence: CASSKGGLAGSTGELFF. CDR3 DNA sequence: TGTGCCAGCAGCAAGGGCGGACTAGCGGGGAGCACCGGGGAGCTGTTTTTT.